The 20 T cell receptor beta chains reported below all come from one sample, sequenced in a study of CD4+ T cells in melanoma. The repertoire was sequenced with immunoSEQ multiplex PCR; TCRdb's copy has only in-frame clones and lacks some. Here the sample spans around 50,000 clones, approximately 89% being singletons. Sequencing used peripheral blood. Source of these receptors: a human donor with melanoma.

The CDR3 reads CASSFTRGPQYF. The CDR3 nucleotides read TGTGCCAGCAGCTTCACTAGAGGTCCCCAGTACTTC. The genes are TRBV11-2 and TRBJ2-5; D possibly corresponds to TRBD2 (5 bases). Germline V gives CDR1 SGHAT, CDR2 FQNNGV. The germline V and J ends were trimmed by 3 bases and 9 bases, with 11 bases remaining between them. The CDR3 runs to 12 residues.

The V call is TRBV27, the J call TRBJ1-1; 9 positions match TRBD1. This CDR3 contains 14 residues. Germline lookup yields CDR1 MNHEY and CDR2 SMNVEV (reference sequence). After removal of 6 bases from V and 5 bases from J, the junction contained 7 bases not matched to a gene. The CDR3 DNA reads as TGTGCCAGCAGCCAACAGGGGGCGATGACTGAAGCTTTCTTT. Amino acid sequence: CASSQQGAMTEAFF.

The chain has TRBV18 and TRBJ1-2, with D unresolved. Germline lookup yields CDR1 KGHSH and CDR2 LQKENI. This CDR3 comprises 14 residues. The V end was cut by 2 bases, the J end by 4 bases, with 11 bases between. The CDR3 protein is CASSPSRQFYGYTF. The DNA of the CDR3 is TGTGCCAGCTCACCAAGTCGTCAGTTCTATGGCTACACCTTC.

The chain joins TRBV5-6 to TRBJ1-3; 7 nucleotides match TRBD1. V was clipped by 2 bases and J by 0 bases; unmatched bases: 5. CDR1 and CDR2 (germline): SGHDT, YYEEEE. The CDR3 is made up of 16 amino acids. CDR3 in amino acids: CASSLTGDYSGNTIYF. CDR3 nucleotide sequence: TGTGCCAGCAGCTTAACAGGGGACTACTCTGGAAACACCATATATTTT.

The V and J genes are TRBV27 and TRBJ1-5; 9 nucleotides agree with TRBD1. Germline-derived CDR1 and CDR2 are MNHEY and SMNVEV (reference sequence). The trim removed 5 bases at V and 6 bases at J, leaving 5 bases unmatched. The CDR3 length is 14 residues. The CDR3 reads CASSIQGAAQPQHF. The CDR3 bases are TGTGCCAGCAGTATACAGGGGGCCGCTCAGCCCCAGCATTTT.

The chain has TRBV28 and TRBJ2-4; TRBD1 might be the D (6 bases). Germline lookup yields CDR1 MDHEN and CDR2 SYDVKM. The CDR3 runs to 14 residues. V was pared by 6 bases and J by 5 bases, with 14 bases between. CDR3 in DNA: TGTGCCAGCAGCTCGACAGGTGCCCAAAACATTCAGTACTTC. Amino acids: CASSSTGAQNIQYF.

The chain recombines TRBV5-6 with TRBJ2-1, with 9 bases matching TRBD2. The CDR3 runs 15 residues. Trimming cost V 4 bases and J 7 bases; bases outside gene matches: 9. The germline CDR1 and CDR2 sequences are SGHDT and YYEEEE. The CDR3 loop reads CASSVEGLAANEQFF. CDR3 bases: TGTGCCAGCAGCGTAGAGGGACTAGCAGCGAATGAGCAGTTCTTC.

This chain links TRBV5-1 with TRBJ2-5; perhaps TRBD1 as D (6 bases). V was trimmed by 4 bases and J by 0 bases, leaving 10 bases between them. This CDR3 is 14 amino acids long. CDR1 SGHRS and CDR2 YFSETQ come from the germline V gene. This CDR3 reads CASSRGQNQETQYF. Here the CDR3 DNA reads TGCGCCAGCAGCCGAGGACAGAACCAAGAGACCCAGTACTTC.

This chain joins TRBV27 and TRBJ2-3; D might be TRBD1 (6 bases). The germline gives CDR1 MNHEY, CDR2 SMNVEV (reference sequence). The CDR3 sequence is 15 residues long. V was shortened by 2 bases and J by 6 bases, with 15 bases between the two germline ends. The CDR3 loop reads CASSLRDTNGDTQYF. DNA for the CDR3: TGTGCCAGCAGTTTACGGGACACCAATGGGGATACGCAGTATTTT.

This sequence joins TRBV28 and TRBJ2-1; D remains ambiguous. Deletions cut 5 bases from V and 0 bases from J, with 11 bases between. Germline values: CDR1 MDHEN, CDR2 SYDVKM. This CDR3 is 15 amino acids long. This chain's CDR3 is CASSPPGSSYNEQFF. DNA for the CDR3: TGTGCCAGCAGTCCACCAGGCAGCTCCTACAATGAGCAGTTCTTC.

CDR3 loop: CASSLVRQLSSYEQYF. The CDR3 DNA follows: TGTGCCAGCAGCTTAGTAAGGCAGTTAAGCTCCTACGAGCAGTACTTC. The chain combines TRBV7-9 with TRBJ2-7; D unresolved. Per the germline V gene, CDR1 is SEHNR and CDR2 is FQNEAQ (reference sequence). The V and J ends lost 1 base and 0 bases respectively, with 13 bases between them. The CDR3 runs to 16 residues.

The chain's CDR3 is CATSREGGARTEAFF. For the CDR3, the DNA is TGTGCCACCTCTCGAGAGGGGGGGGCGCGCACTGAAGCTTTCTTT. The chain carries TRBV18 and TRBJ1-1, with D tentatively TRBD1 (6 bases). The length of the CDR3 is 15 residues. V was trimmed by 10 bases and J by 4 bases, leaving 22 bases between them. CDR1 is KGHSH, CDR2 LQKENI, per germline.

J is TRBJ1-1 and V is TRBV4-1; D possibly corresponds to TRBD1 (6 bases). The V end lost 6 bases, the J end lost 4 bases, and 21 bases lay between the germline ends. CDR3 length: 16 residues. CDR1 and CDR2 from the germline V gene are MGHRA and YSYEKL. The CDR3 protein is CASSLGRGLSFTEAFF. CDR3 coding DNA: TGCGCCAGCAGTCTCGGTCGGGGGCTTTCGTTCACTGAAGCTTTCTTT.

The chain uses TRBV27 and TRBJ2-7, with TRBD1 matching over 7 bases. V shed 5 bases, J shed 0 bases, and the junction held 7 bases outside the gene matches. The V gene's germline CDR1 is MNHEY and CDR2 SMNVEV (reference sequence). CDR3 length equals 15 residues. CDR3 amino acids: CASSPLTGSSYEQYF. The CDR3 nucleotides are TGTGCCAGCAGTCCCCTGACAGGGAGCTCCTACGAGCAGTACTTC.

In its sample, this clone was seen once. An end of the junction does not agree with germline; a read error may underlie this. The CDR3 region is CATSSPGRARDF. The CDR3, as DNA: TGTGCCACCAGCAGCCCGGGGAGGGCCAGGGACTTC. V and J are TRBV15 and TRBJ2-4; 7 positions match TRBD2. This CDR3 comprises 12 residues. Germline lookup yields CDR1 LNHNV and CDR2 YYDKDF (reference sequence).

The V call is TRBV30, the J call TRBJ2-5, with D maybe TRBD2 (6 bases). The J call is uncertain, as TRBJ2-7 better fits the DNA end. The V gene's germline CDR1 is GTSNPN and CDR2 SVGIG (reference sequence). The CDR3 contains 13 residues. The CDR3 sequence: CAWSVQEGYEQYF. The CDR3 bases are TGTGCCTGGAGTGTACAGGAGGGCTACGAGCAGTACTTC.

The chain couples TRBV11-2 to TRBJ1-6; 8 bases align to TRBD1. Germline V gene data show CDR1 as SGHAT and CDR2 as FQNNGV. The CDR3 sequence is 15 residues long. With 1 base clipped from V and 6 bases from J, the junction kept 2 bases outside the gene matches. CDR3 sequence: CASSLGTGFNSPLHF. Written as DNA, the CDR3 is TGTGCCAGCAGCTTAGGGACAGGGTTTAATTCACCCCTCCACTTT.

This rearrangement joins TRBV30 to TRBJ2-7; 7 positions match TRBD2. The CDR3 totals 14 residues. With 2 bases clipped from V and 0 bases from J, the junction kept 4 bases outside the gene matches. Germline values: CDR1 GTSNPN, CDR2 SVGIG (reference sequence). The CDR3 DNA follows: TGTGCCTGGAGTCGCGGCGGGAGCTCCTACGAGCAGTACTTC. Translating gives CAWSRGGSSYEQYF.

A remark on this clone: The sample contains more than one DNA sequence encoding this CDR3. The V gene is TRBV30, the J gene TRBJ1-3; D is uncertain. There are 12 residues in the CDR3. CDR1 and CDR2 (germline): GTSNPN, SVGIG (reference sequence). The ends were cut back, 0 bases at V and 4 bases at J, with 4 bases in the middle. This CDR3 is CAWSVQGNTIYF. The DNA of the CDR3 is TGTGCCTGGAGTGTACAGGGAAACACCATATATTTT.

The chain links TRBV11-2 to TRBJ2-7; TRBD1 aligns across 7 bases. This CDR3 has 16 amino acids. From germline, CDR1 is SGHAT and CDR2 FQNNGV. The J segment lost 0 bases and the V segment lost 0 bases, leaving 5 bases of the junction unmatched. CDR3 nucleotide sequence: TGTGCCAGCAGCTTAGAAGGATGGGACAGCTCCTACGAGCAGTACTTC. As protein: CASSLEGWDSSYEQYF.